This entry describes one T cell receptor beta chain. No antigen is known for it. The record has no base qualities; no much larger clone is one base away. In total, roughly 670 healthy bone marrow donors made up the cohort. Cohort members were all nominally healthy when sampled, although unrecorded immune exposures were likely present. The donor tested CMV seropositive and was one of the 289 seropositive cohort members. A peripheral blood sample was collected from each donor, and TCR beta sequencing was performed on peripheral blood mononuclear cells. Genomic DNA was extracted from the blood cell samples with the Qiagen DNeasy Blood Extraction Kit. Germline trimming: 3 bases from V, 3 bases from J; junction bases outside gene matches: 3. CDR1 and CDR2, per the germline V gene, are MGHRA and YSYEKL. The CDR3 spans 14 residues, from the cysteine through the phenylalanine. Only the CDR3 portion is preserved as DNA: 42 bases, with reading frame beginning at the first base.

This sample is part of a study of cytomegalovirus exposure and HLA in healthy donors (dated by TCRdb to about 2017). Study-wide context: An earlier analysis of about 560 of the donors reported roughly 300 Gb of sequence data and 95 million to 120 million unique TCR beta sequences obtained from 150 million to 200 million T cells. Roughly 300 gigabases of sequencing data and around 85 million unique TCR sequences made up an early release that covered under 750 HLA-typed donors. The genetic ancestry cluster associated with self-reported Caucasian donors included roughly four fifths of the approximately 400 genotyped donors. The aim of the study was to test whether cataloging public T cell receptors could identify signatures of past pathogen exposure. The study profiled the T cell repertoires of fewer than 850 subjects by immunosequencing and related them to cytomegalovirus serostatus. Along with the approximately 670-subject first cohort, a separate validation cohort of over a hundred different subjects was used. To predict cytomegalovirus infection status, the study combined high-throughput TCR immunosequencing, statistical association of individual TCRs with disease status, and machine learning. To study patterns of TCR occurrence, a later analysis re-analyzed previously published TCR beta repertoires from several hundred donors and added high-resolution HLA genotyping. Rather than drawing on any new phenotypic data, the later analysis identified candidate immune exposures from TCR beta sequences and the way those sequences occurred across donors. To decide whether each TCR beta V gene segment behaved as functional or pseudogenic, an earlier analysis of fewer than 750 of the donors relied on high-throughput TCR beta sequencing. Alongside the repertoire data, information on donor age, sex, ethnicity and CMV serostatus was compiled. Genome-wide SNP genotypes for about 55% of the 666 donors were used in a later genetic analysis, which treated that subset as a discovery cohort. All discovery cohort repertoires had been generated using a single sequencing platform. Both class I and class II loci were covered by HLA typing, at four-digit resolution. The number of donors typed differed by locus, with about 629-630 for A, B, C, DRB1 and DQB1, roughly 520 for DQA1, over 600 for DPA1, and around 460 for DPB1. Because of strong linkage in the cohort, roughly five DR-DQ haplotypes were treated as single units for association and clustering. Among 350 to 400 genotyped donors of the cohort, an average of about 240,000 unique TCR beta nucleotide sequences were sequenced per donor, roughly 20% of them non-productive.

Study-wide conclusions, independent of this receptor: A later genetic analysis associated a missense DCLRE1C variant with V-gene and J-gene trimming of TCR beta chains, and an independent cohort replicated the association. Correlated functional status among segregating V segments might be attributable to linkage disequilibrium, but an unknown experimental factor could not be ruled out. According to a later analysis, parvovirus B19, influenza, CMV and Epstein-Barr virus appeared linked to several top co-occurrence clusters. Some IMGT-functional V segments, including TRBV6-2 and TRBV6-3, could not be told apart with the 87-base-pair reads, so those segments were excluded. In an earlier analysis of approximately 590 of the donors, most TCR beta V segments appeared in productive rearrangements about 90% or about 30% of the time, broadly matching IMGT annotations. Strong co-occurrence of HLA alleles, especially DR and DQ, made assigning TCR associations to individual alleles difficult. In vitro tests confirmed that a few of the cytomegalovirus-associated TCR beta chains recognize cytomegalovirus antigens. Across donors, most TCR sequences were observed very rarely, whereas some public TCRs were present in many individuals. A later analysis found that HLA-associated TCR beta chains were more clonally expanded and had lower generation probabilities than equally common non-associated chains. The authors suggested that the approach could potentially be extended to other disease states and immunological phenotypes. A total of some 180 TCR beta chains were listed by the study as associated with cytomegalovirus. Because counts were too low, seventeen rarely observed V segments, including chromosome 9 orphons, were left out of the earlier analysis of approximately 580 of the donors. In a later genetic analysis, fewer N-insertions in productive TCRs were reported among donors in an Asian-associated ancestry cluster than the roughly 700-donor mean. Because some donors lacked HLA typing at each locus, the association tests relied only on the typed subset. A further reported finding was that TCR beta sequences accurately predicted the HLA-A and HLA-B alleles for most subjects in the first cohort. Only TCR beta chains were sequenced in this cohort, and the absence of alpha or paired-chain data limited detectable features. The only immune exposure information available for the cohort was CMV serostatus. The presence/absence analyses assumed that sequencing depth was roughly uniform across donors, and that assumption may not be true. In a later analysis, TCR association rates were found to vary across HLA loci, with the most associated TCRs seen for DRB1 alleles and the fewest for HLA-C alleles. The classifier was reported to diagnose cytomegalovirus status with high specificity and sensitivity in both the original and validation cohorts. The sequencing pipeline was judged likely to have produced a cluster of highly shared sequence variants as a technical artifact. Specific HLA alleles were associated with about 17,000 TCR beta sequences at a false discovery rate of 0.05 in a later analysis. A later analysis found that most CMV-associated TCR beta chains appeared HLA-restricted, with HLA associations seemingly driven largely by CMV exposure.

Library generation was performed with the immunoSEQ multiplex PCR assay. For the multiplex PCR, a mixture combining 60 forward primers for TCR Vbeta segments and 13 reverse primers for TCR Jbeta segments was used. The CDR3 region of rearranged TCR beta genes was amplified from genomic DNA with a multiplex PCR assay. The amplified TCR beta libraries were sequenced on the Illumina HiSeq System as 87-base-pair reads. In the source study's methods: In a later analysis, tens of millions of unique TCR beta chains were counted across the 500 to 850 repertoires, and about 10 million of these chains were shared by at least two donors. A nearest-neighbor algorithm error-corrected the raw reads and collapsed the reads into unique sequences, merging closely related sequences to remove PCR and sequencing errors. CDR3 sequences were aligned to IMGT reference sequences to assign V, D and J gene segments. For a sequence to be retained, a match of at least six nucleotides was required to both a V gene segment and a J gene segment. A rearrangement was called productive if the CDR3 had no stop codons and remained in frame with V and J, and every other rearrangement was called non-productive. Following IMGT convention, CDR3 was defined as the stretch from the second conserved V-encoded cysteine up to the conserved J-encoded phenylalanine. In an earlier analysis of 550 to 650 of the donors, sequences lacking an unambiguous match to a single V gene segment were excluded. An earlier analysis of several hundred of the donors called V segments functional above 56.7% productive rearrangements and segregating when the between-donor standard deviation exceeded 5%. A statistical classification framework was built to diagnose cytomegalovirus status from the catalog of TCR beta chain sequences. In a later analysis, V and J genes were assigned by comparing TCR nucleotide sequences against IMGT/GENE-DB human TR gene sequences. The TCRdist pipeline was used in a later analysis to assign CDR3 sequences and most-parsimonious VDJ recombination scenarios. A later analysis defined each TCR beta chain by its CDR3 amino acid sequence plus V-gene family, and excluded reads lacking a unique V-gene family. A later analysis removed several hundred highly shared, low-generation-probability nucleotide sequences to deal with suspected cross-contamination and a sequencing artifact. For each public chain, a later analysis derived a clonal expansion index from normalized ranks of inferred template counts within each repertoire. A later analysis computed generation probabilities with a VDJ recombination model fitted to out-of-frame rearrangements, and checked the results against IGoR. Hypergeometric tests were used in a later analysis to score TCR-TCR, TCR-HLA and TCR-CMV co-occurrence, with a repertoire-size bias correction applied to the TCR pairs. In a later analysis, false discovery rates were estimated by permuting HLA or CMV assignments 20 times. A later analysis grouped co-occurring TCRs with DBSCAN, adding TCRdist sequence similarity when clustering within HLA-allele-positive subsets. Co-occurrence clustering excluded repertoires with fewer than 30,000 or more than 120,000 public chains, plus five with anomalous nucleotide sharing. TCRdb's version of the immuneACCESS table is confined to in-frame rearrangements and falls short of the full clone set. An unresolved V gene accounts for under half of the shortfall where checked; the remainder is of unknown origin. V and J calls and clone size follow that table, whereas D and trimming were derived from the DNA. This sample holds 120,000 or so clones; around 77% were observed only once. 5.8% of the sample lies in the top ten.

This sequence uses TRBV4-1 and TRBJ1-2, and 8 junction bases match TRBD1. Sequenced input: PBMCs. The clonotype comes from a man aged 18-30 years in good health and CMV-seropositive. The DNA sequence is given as TGCGCCAGCAGCCACGGACAGGGCGACTATGGCTACACCTTC. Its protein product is CASSHGQGDYGYTF.